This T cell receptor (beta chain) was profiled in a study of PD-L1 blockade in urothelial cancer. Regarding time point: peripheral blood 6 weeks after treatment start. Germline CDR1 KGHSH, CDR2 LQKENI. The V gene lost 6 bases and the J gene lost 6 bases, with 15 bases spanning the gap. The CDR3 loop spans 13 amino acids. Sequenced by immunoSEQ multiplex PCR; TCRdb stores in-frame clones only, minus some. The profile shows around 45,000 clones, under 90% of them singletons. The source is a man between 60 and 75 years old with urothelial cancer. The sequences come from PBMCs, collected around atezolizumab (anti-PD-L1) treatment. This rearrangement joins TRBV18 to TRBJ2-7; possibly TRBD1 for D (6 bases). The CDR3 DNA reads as TGTGCCAGCTCCTCGGGACACCTTTCCGAGCAGTACTTC. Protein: CASSSGHLSEQYF.